These T cell receptor beta chains were read from a single sample in a study of blood T cell repertoires in COVID-19. TCRdb's copy holds only in-frame clones and misses some; the assay was immunoSEQ multiplex PCR. The table records about 190,000 clones, roughly nine tenths of them present only once. Sequencing was performed on PBMCs or T cells enriched from blood (not recorded which). The receptors were sampled from a woman aged 35 to 49 in a cohort exposed to, infected with or recovered from COVID-19 (not recorded which). The CDR3 runs from the conserved cysteine through the conserved F or W. D genes are given only for firm matches. Only some rows state a clone size, as once, few, many or a class for expanded clones.

abundance	v_gene	j_gene	d_gene	CDR3aa	CDR3nt
-	TRBV19	TRBJ1-1	TRBD1	CASSLGQGTEAFF	TGTGCCAGTAGTCTAGGACAGGGGACTGAAGCTTTCTTT
-	TRBV11-2	TRBJ1-1	-	CASSLVSQGMNTEAFF	TGTGCCAGCAGCTTAGTTAGCCAGGGCATGAACACTGAAGCTTTCTTT
few	TRBV11-3	TRBJ1-5	-	CASSLDRLQTSMGNQPQHF	TGTGCCAGCAGCTTAGATCGTTTACAGACTAGCATGGGCAATCAGCCCCAGCATTTT
-	TRBV7-2	TRBJ2-7	-	CASSLDVAALYEQYF	TGTGCCAGCAGCTTAGACGTTGCGGCTCTCTACGAGCAGTACTTC
-	TRBV4-1	TRBJ1-4	-	CASRNGDNEKLFF	TGCGCCAGCAGAAACGGGGATAATGAAAAACTGTTTTTT
once	TRBV6-5	TRBJ1-2	-	CASSYGGAYGYTF	TGTGCCAGCAGTTACGGGGGGGCCTATGGCTACACCTTC
few	TRBV5-5	TRBJ2-2	TRBD2	CASSPGTSGRFGELFF	TGTGCCAGCAGCCCCGGGACTAGCGGGAGATTCGGGGAGCTGTTTTTT
many	TRBV6-1	TRBJ2-1	TRBD2	CASSEETSGSNEQFF	TGTGCCAGCAGTGAAGAGACTAGCGGGAGCAATGAGCAGTTCTTC
-	TRBV12-3/TRBV12-4	TRBJ2-2	-	CASSNGLSGELFF	TGTGCCAGCAGTAACGGACTTTCCGGGGAGCTGTTTTTT
-	TRBV6-5	TRBJ1-6	TRBD1	CASEGTGVSPLHF	TGTGCCAGCGAGGGGACAGGGGTCTCACCCCTCCACTTT
-	TRBV18	TRBJ1-4	-	CASSPSGGVTNEKLFF	TGTGCCAGCTCACCCTCGGGGGGTGTAACTAATGAAAAACTGTTTTTT
-	TRBV7-2	TRBJ2-1	-	CASSLTTRLYNEQFF	TGTGCCAGCAGCCTTACTACCCGACTCTACAATGAGCAGTTCTTC
-	TRBV2	TRBJ2-7	-	CAIQKSGLYEQYF	TGTGCCATCCAAAAATCGGGACTCTACGAGCAGTACTTC
-	TRBV18	TRBJ1-1	-	CASSPTQGIEAFF	TGTGCCAGCTCACCGACTCAGGGAATTGAAGCTTTCTTT
-	TRBV19	TRBJ1-5	-	CASNEGAHQPQHF	TGTGCCAGTAACGAAGGGGCCCATCAGCCCCAGCATTTT
-	TRBV7-9	TRBJ1-3	-	CASSLVLRGGSGNTIYF	TGTGCCAGCAGCCTTGTCCTTCGCGGGGGCTCTGGAAACACCATATATTTT
-	TRBV7-6	TRBJ2-5	TRBD2	CASSLGTSGEEGTQYF	TGTGCCAGCAGCTTAGGGACTAGCGGGGAGGAGGGGACCCAGTACTTC
-	TRBV7-9	TRBJ2-7	-	CASSSQGGEQYF	TGTGCCAGCAGCTCACAGGGCGGCGAGCAGTACTTC